This is a list of T cell receptor beta chains from one sample in a study of beta chain features in type 1 diabetes. Some clones are missing from TCRdb's copy, which holds only in-frame ones; the method was immunoSEQ multiplex PCR. Here the sample spans some 240,000 clones, roughly a tenth being singletons. The sample taken for sequencing was central memory CD4+ T cells from blood. The receptors originated from a man in his late teens or twenties in good health. Both conserved end residues are part of each CDR3. Each record gives: V gene, D gene, clone size, J gene, CDR3 DNA, CDR3 protein. The D gene is left open where the match is weak. Size tells how often a clone was seen (once, few, many) or the class of an expanded clone, and some rows leave it out.

TRBV14,.,few,TRBJ2-3,TGTGCCAGCAGCCCTCTAGGAGTGACAGATACGCAGTATTTT,CASSPLGVTDTQYF
TRBV23-1,.,.,TRBJ1-5,TGCGCCAGCAGTCAATCGGGGGTGGAAGGCAATCAGCCCCAGCATTTT,CASSQSGVEGNQPQHF
TRBV30,.,.,TRBJ1-2,TGTGCCTGGAGTCGGCTCATCCACTATGGCTACACCTTC,CAWSRLIHYGYTF
TRBV10-3,.,.,TRBJ2-1,TGTGCCATCGTAGCGAGCAGCTCCTACAATGAGCAGTTCTTC,CAIVASSSYNEQFF
TRBV7-2,.,few,TRBJ2-7,TGTGCCAGCAGCTTCGGGGCGGACGAACCCTACGAGCAGTACTTC,CASSFGADEPYEQYF
TRBV11-2,.,.,TRBJ2-3,TGTGCCAGCAGTACTCAGGGCTCTAGCACAGATACGCAGTATTTT,CASSTQGSSTDTQYF
TRBV9,.,few,TRBJ2-1,TGTGCCAGCAGCGTTGGGGCTACCTACAATGAGCAGTTCTTC,CASSVGATYNEQFF
TRBV5-4,TRBD1,.,TRBJ2-1,TGTGCCAGCAGCCCGACCGGGACAGGGGACTACAATGAGCAGTTCTTC,CASSPTGTGDYNEQFF
TRBV19,TRBD1,.,TRBJ1-5,TGTGCCAGTAGCCGGGGACAGATGGGGAATCAGCCCCAGCATTTT,CASSRGQMGNQPQHF
TRBV10-3,.,many,TRBJ2-1,TGTGCCATCAGGGCCCACAATGAGCAGTTCTTC,CAIRAHNEQFF
TRBV7-2,.,.,TRBJ2-3,TGTGCCAGCAGCTTCGGCCCCAGGGGCACAGATACGCAGTATTTT,CASSFGPRGTDTQYF
TRBV7-7,.,few,TRBJ2-5,TGTGCTAGCAGTGCCGGGGAGACCCAGTACTTC,CASSAGETQYF
TRBV7-9,.,.,TRBJ1-2,TGTGCCAGCACCGGGACCTCTGGAGGGGGCTACACCTTC,CASTGTSGGGYTF
TRBV27,TRBD2,few,TRBJ2-3,TGTGCCAGTAAGCCTGCGGGTGGGAGGGAAACAGATACGCAGTATTTT,CASKPAGGRETDTQYF
TRBV25-1,.,.,TRBJ2-1,TGTGCCAGCAGTGAAACCGGGACTCGAGACAATGAGCAGTTCTTC,CASSETGTRDNEQFF
TRBV4-1,.,few,TRBJ2-2,TGCGCCAGCAGTCAAGACGGCGAACGAAGAACCGGGGAGCTGTTTTTT,CASSQDGERRTGELFF
TRBV25-1,TRBD1,few,TRBJ2-7,TGTGCCAGCAGCCAGCAGGGGGCACTTTACGAGCAGTACTTC,CASSQQGALYEQYF
TRBV7-6,.,few,TRBJ2-7,TGTGCCAGCAGCTTAGGGGGACTCCTCGGCTACGAGCAGTACTTC,CASSLGGLLGYEQYF
TRBV15,TRBD2,.,TRBJ2-7,TGTGCCACCAGCAGAGTTAGCGGGAGTTACGAGCAGTACTTC,CATSRVSGSYEQYF
TRBV5-1,TRBD1,.,TRBJ2-4,TGCGCCAGCAGCTCAGGGGGATTGGCCAAAAACATTCAGTACTTC,CASSSGGLAKNIQYF